This T cell receptor beta chain was observed in a study of blood T cell repertoires in COVID-19. Across the study: The samples span acute and convalescent COVID-19 from the United States, Italy and Spain. PBMCs, B-cell-depleted T cells, or T cells were the source of the cDNA or gDNA that made up the material.

Source study methods: The assay estimated nucleated cells by amplifying reference gene primers. Sequencing was performed with immunoSEQ multiplex PCR; in TCRdb, only in-frame clones are kept and a portion is missing. V and J calls plus clone size are reproduced from that table; the DNA served to infer D and trimming. The sample carries approximately 12,000 clones, around 83% recorded once. CDR3 length: 16 residues. Trimming cost V 4 bases and J 7 bases; bases outside gene matches: 15. CDR1 and CDR2 (germline): KGHSH, LQKENI. This sequence joins TRBV18 and TRBJ1-1, with TRBD1 matching over 7 bases. The sample consisted of peripheral blood. This TCR came from a human donor in a cohort sampled during active COVID-19. The CDR3: CASSLNRVQGLGEAFF. The CDR3 bases are TGTGCCAGCTCACTTAACCGGGTACAGGGGTTGGGTGAAGCTTTCTTT.